These T cell receptor beta chains were read from a single sample in a study of post-analysis software for immune sequencing data. TCRdb independently ran MiXCR on the PCR reads; one entry per CDR3 protein. This sample carries 350,000 to 500,000 distinct CDR3 sequences, roughly 38% of them seen once, and the ten largest clones take approximately 7.6%. The sequencing sample was made of blood. These receptors came from a girl aged 2 to 10 with multiple sclerosis. CDR3s include the opening cysteine and the closing phenylalanine or tryptophan. The order of the fields is D gene, clone size, J gene, V gene, CDR3 protein, CDR3 DNA. D genes are given only for firm matches. For some rows the clone size is stated as once, few or many, or as a class when expanded; others skip it.

>-|-|TRBJ2-3|TRBV7-3
CASSFSHTSTDTQYF
TGTGCCAGCAGCTTTTCACATACGAGCACAGATACGCAGTATTTT
>-|-|TRBJ1-4|TRBV29-1
CSVDPGQNGKLFF
TGCAGCGTTGACCCGGGACAAAATGGAAAACTGTTTTTT
>-|few|TRBJ2-1|TRBV4-2
CASNLNGGAEQFF
TGTGCCAGCAACCTCAATGGGGGGGCTGAGCAGTTCTTC
>TRBD1|-|TRBJ2-7|TRBV6-5
CASRNGQGGGYEQYF
TGTGCCAGCAGGAACGGACAGGGGGGCGGATACGAGCAGTACTTC
>-|-|TRBJ2-2|TRBV6-6
CASSYARRLNTGELFF
TGTGCCAGCAGTTACGCCCGGAGGTTAAACACCGGGGAGCTGTTTTTT
>-|-|TRBJ2-7|TRBV6-6
CASSPGMAGEQYF
TGTGCCAGCAGCCCGGGAATGGCGGGCGAGCAGTACTTC
>TRBD1|-|TRBJ2-1|TRBV11-1
CASSATGTGEFF
TGTGCCAGCAGCGCTACCGGGACAGGGGAGTTCTTC
>TRBD1|-|TRBJ2-7|TRBV20-1
CSAREIGQGVYEQYF
TGCAGTGCTAGAGAGATCGGACAGGGAGTGTACGAGCAGTACTTC
>TRBD2|-|TRBJ2-1|TRBV10-3
CAISAASGGPYDEQFF
TGTGCCATCAGTGCAGCTAGCGGGGGCCCCTACGATGAGCAGTTCTTC
>-|-|TRBJ2-7|TRBV28
CASSLSQVSFSYEQYF
TGTGCCAGCAGTTTATCACAGGTATCTTTCTCCTACGAGCAGTACTTC
>-|-|TRBJ2-7|TRBV27
CASSLAATYEQYF
TGTGCCAGCAGTTTAGCGGCCACCTACGAGCAGTACTTC
>-|-|TRBJ1-4|TRBV6-5
CASRRGDPNEKLFF
TGTGCCAGCAGAAGGGGGGATCCTAATGAAAAACTGTTTTTT
>-|few|TRBJ2-2|TRBV6-5
CASRPGLLNTGELFF
TGTGCCAGCAGGCCCGGACTACTGAACACCGGGGAGCTGTTTTTT
>TRBD1|-|TRBJ2-3|TRBV5-1
CASATGVDTQYF
TGCGCCAGCGCTACAGGGGTCGATACGCAGTATTTT
>TRBD1|few|TRBJ2-1|TRBV6-6
CASSYWGQGAGNEQFF
TGTGCCAGCAGTTACTGGGGACAGGGGGCTGGGAATGAGCAGTTCTTC
>TRBD1|-|TRBJ1-5|TRBV13
CASSLGGQGPHQPQHF
TGTGCCAGCAGCTTAGGAGGACAGGGTCCACATCAGCCCCAGCATTTT
>-|-|TRBJ1-5|TRBV28
CASRAPVPQPQHF
TGTGCCAGCAGAGCTCCCGTCCCTCAGCCCCAGCATTTT
>TRBD1|-|TRBJ2-7|TRBV12-5
CASGLVLDRVIHEQYF
TGTGCTAGTGGTTTGGTCCTTGACAGGGTTATCCACGAGCAGTACTTC
>-|few|TRBJ1-2|TRBV6-2/TRBV6-3
CASSYSSLGLGYTF
TGTGCCAGCAGTTACTCGAGTCTCGGGTTGGGCTACACCTTC
>-|-|TRBJ2-5|TRBV10-3
CAIREQQGIETQYF
TGTGCCATCAGGGAGCAACAGGGTATAGAGACCCAGTACTTC
>-|-|TRBJ1-2|TRBV21-1
CASSEAGGRSGYTF
TGTGCCAGCAGCGAAGCCGGGGGGCGCTCGGGCTACACCTTC
>TRBD1|-|TRBJ2-1|TRBV6-1
CATAGQGGDEQFF
TGTGCCACTGCGGGACAGGGGGGGGATGAGCAGTTCTTC
>-|-|TRBJ2-1|TRBV5-4
CASSLAVTSTVYNEQFF
TGTGCCAGCAGCTTGGCCGTGACATCGACAGTGTACAATGAGCAGTTCTTC
>-|-|TRBJ2-6|TRBV6-2/TRBV6-3
CASSYWQTGANVLTF
TGTGCCAGCAGTTATTGGCAGACTGGGGCCAACGTCCTGACTTTC
>-|-|TRBJ2-2|TRBV7-3
CASSRPRDHQDTGELFF
TGTGCCAGCAGCCGCCCCCGGGACCATCAGGACACCGGGGAGCTGTTTTTT
>-|-|TRBJ2-1|TRBV5-1
CASSLSHFDDEQFF
TGCGCCAGCAGCCTATCTCACTTCGACGATGAGCAGTTCTTC
>-|-|TRBJ2-5|TRBV2
CASSPGEQETQYF
TGTGCCTCCTCCCCGGGAGAGCAAGAGACCCAGTACTTC
>-|-|TRBJ2-7|TRBV5-1
CASSIGGSSYEQYF
TGCGCCAGCAGCATAGGGGGATCCTCCTACGAGCAGTACTTC
>-|-|TRBJ2-6|TRBV7-9
CASSVRGSGANVLTF
TGTGCCAGCAGCGTAAGGGGTTCGGGGGCCAACGTCCTGACTTTC
>TRBD1|-|TRBJ2-1|TRBV7-3
CASSSSRGRSYNEQFF
TGTGCCAGCAGCTCATCCAGGGGGCGATCCTACAATGAGCAGTTCTTC
>-|few|TRBJ1-1|TRBV20-1
CSARELQGGGAFF
TGCAGTGCTAGAGAGCTTCAGGGTGGGGGAGCTTTCTTT
>-|-|TRBJ2-1|TRBV29-1
CSIIRGSSYNEQFF
TGCAGCATCATTAGGGGGAGCTCCTACAATGAGCAGTTCTTC
>-|-|TRBJ2-7|TRBV5-1
CAIVTGIESYEQYF
TGCGCCATCGTTACAGGGATCGAGTCCTACGAGCAGTACTTC
>TRBD2|-|TRBJ2-1|TRBV6-1
CASSPTLTTSGGSYNEQFF
TGTGCCAGCAGTCCCACACTTACAACTAGCGGGGGCTCCTACAATGAGCAGTTCTTC
>TRBD2|once|TRBJ2-7|TRBV4-1
CASSQLAGRPSYEQYF
TGCGCCAGCAGCCAATTAGCGGGGAGGCCTTCCTACGAGCAGTACTTC
>TRBD1|-|TRBJ1-1|TRBV7-9
CASSSSGQGFTEAFF
TGTGCCAGCAGCTCTAGTGGACAGGGCTTTACTGAAGCTTTCTTT
>-|-|TRBJ2-4|TRBV20-1
CSAGLGRRLAKNIQYF
TGCAGTGCCGGACTGGGACGCCGTCTAGCCAAAAACATTCAGTACTTC
>-|few|TRBJ2-5|TRBV24-1
CATSDSGLPQETQYF
TGTGCCACCAGTGACTCTGGTTTGCCTCAAGAGACCCAGTACTTC
>TRBD1|-|TRBJ2-2|TRBV5-1
CASSLDRGTGELFF
TGCGCCAGCAGCTTGGACAGGGGCACCGGGGAGCTGTTTTTT
>-|few|TRBJ2-7|TRBV3-1
CASSQDRAPYEQYF
TGTGCCAGCAGCCAAGACAGGGCCCCCTACGAGCAGTACTTC
>TRBD1|few|TRBJ2-3|TRBV7-7
CASSRGQGVTDTQYF
TGTGCTAGCAGCCGCGGACAGGGGGTAACAGATACGCAGTATTTT
>-|few|TRBJ1-5|TRBV27
CASRPATYPNQPQHF
TGTGCCAGCAGGCCAGCGACGTATCCCAATCAGCCCCAGCATTTT
>TRBD2|-|TRBJ2-2|TRBV12-3/TRBV12-4
CASRPTGGDTGELFF
TGTGCCAGCCGACCTACGGGGGGAGACACCGGGGAGCTGTTTTTT
>TRBD1|-|TRBJ2-1|TRBV20-1
CSVEDRVAHNEQFF
TGCAGTGTTGAGGACAGGGTAGCCCACAATGAGCAGTTCTTC
>TRBD2|few|TRBJ2-1|TRBV29-1
CSSGLAGKNNEQFF
TGCAGCTCCGGGTTAGCGGGGAAAAACAATGAGCAGTTCTTC
>-|-|TRBJ2-3|TRBV5-1
CASSLLQGGTTDTQYF
TGCGCCAGCAGCTTGTTGCAGGGTGGGACCACAGATACGCAGTATTTT
>-|-|TRBJ2-1|TRBV28
CASSSTGPRDNEQFF
TGTGCCAGCAGTTCAACAGGGCCTAGAGACAATGAGCAGTTCTTC
>TRBD1|-|TRBJ2-7|TRBV7-6
CASSLSPLPGTGCEQYF
TGTGCCAGCAGCTTATCCCCGCTCCCTGGGACAGGCTGCGAGCAGTACTTC
>-|-|TRBJ2-1|TRBV20-1
CSASSRYEQFF
TGCAGTGCTAGTTCCCGCTATGAGCAGTTCTTC
>-|-|TRBJ2-3|TRBV27
CASSLASWTTDTQYF
TGTGCCAGCAGTTTAGCTAGTTGGACGACAGATACGCAGTATTTT
>-|-|TRBJ2-1|TRBV10-2
CASSAGLFGDNEQFF
TGCGCCAGCAGTGCGGGCCTATTTGGGGACAATGAGCAGTTCTTC
>-|-|TRBJ1-2|TRBV9
CASSVGTGYTF
TGTGCCAGCAGCGTCGGCACTGGCTACACCTTC